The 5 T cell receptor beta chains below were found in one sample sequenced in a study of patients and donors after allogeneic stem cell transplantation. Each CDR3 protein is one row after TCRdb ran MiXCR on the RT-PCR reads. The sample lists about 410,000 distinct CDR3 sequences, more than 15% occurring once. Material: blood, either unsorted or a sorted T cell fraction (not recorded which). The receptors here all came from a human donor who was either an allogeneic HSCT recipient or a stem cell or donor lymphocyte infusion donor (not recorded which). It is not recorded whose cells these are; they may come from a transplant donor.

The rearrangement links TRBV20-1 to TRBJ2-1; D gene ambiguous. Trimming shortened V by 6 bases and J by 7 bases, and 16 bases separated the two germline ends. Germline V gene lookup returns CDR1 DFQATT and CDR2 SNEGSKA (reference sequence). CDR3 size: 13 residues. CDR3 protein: CSAVQALSNEQFF. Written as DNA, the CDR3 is TGCAGTGCAGTACAAGCCTTGAGTAATGAGCAGTTCTTC.

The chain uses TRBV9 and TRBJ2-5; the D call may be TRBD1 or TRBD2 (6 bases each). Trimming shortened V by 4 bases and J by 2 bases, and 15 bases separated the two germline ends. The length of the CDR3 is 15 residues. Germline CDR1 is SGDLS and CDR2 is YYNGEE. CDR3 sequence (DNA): TGTGCCAGCAGCCTAAACGGGGGCTCTCAAGAGACCCAGTACTTC. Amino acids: CASSLNGGSQETQYF.

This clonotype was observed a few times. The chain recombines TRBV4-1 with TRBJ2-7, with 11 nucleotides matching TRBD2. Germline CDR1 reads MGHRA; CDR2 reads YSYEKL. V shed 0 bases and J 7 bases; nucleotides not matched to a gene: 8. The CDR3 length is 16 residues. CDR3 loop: CASSQEALAGGREQYF. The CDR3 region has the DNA TGCGCCAGCAGCCAAGAGGCCCTAGCGGGGGGTCGAGAGCAGTACTTC.

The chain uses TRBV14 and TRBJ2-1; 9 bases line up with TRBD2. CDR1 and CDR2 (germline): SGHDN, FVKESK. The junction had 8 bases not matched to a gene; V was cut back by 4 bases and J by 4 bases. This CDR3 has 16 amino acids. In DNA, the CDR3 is TGTGCCAGCAGCCCCCTGGGCGGGGGGGCTTACAATGAGCAGTTCTTC. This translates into CASSPLGGGAYNEQFF. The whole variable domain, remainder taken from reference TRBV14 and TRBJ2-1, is EAGVTQFPSHSVIEKGQTVTLRCDPISGHDNLYWYRRVMGKEIKFLLHFVKESKQDESGMPNNRFLAERTGGTYSTLKVQPAELEDSGVYFCASSPLGGGAYNEQFFGPGTRLTVL.

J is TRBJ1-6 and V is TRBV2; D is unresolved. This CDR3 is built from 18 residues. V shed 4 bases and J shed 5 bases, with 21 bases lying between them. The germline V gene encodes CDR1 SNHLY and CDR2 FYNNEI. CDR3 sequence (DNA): TGTGCCAGCAGTGTCCGCTTCACTACGCTCCGTAATAATTCACCCCTCCACTTT. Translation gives CASSVRFTTLRNNSPLHF.